A single sample gave rise to the 4 T cell receptor beta chains below, sequenced in a study of graft-versus-host responses after intestinal transplantation. Their target antigens are unknown. Method: immunoSEQ multiplex PCR; TCRdb's copy keeps in-frame clones and lacks some. The repertoire holds under 85,000 clones, around 90% seen once, with 1.3% in the top ten. Sequencing was performed on unstimulated CD8+ T cells sorted from spleen or lymph node cells, taken before intestinal transplant. The receptor set was obtained from a human donor who received an intestinal transplant.

The CDR3 sequence is CASSVTSGYATGELFF. The CDR3 DNA follows: TGCGCCAGCAGCGTCACTAGCGGTTACGCCACCGGGGAGCTGTTTTTT. This chain connects TRBV4-1 to TRBJ2-2, with 8 bases fitting TRBD2. Germline CDR1 is MGHRA and CDR2 is YSYEKL. With V trimmed by 5 bases and J by 4 bases, 9 bases remained unmatched. This CDR3 has 16 residues.

The chain combines TRBV6-5 with TRBJ2-2; D gene ambiguous. The CDR3 has 13 amino acids. V was clipped by 0 bases and J by 4 bases, with 3 bases between them. Germline V gene data show CDR1 as MNHEY and CDR2 as SVGAGI. This chain's CDR3 is CASSYSSTGELFF. Here the CDR3 DNA reads TGTGCCAGCAGTTACTCCAGCACCGGGGAGCTGTTTTTT.

The chain recombines TRBV5-6 with TRBJ2-1; 8 bases agree with TRBD2. The CDR3 consists of 16 residues. With 3 bases clipped from V and 4 bases from J, the junction kept 9 bases outside the gene matches. Germline V CDR1 and CDR2: SGHDT, YYEEEE. DNA for the CDR3: TGTGCCAGCAGCTACGCGGCGGGGGGCCGTTACAATGAGCAGTTCTTC. It specifies CASSYAAGGRYNEQFF. Variable domain in full (rest from reference TRBV5-6 and TRBJ2-1): DAGVTQSPTHLIKTRGQQVTLRCSPKSGHDTVSWYQQALGQGPQFIFQYYEEEERQRGNFPDRFSGHQFPNYSSELNVNALLLGDSALYLCASSYAAGGRYNEQFFGPGTRLTVL.

The rearrangement links TRBV9 to TRBJ2-5; D possibly corresponds to TRBD1 (6 bases). CDR1 is SGDLS, CDR2 YYNGEE, per germline. V was shortened by 3 bases and J by 5 bases, with 11 bases between the two germline ends. The CDR3 contains 13 residues. CDR3 protein: CASSAGQWETQYF. CDR3 nucleotide sequence: TGTGCCAGCAGCGCCGGACAGTGGGAGACCCAGTACTTC.